These 9 T cell receptor beta chains originate from one sample sequenced in a study of T cells in Graves' hyperthyroidism and ophthalmopathy. Amplification targeted TCR beta CDR3 regions from RNA transcripts. TCR CDR3 regions were first amplified by RT-PCR with HTBI primers. TCRdb reanalysed the multiplex PCR reads using MiXCR and keeps one entry per CDR3 protein. The data show a few hundred thousand distinct CDR3 sequences, with 40% to 50% seen just once and about 43% held by the top ten. Sequencing was performed on peripheral blood or thyroid tissue (not recorded which). Receptor source: an adult woman with Graves' disease, either hyperthyroidism or ophthalmopathy (not recorded which).

This chain joins TRBV10-3 and TRBJ1-2, with D unclear. CDR3 length equals 13 residues. Trimming removed 6 bases from V and 4 bases from J, with 12 bases in between. CDR1 and CDR2 (germline): ENHRY, SYGVKD. CDR3 DNA sequence: TGTGCCATCAGCTACAAGGACCTCTATGGCTACACCTTC. Its translation is CAISYKDLYGYTF.

At least ten counts were recorded for this clonotype. The chain joins TRBV5-1 to TRBJ2-5; 9 bases agree with TRBD2. Per the germline V gene, CDR1 is SGHRS and CDR2 is YFSETQ. The junction had 10 bases not matched to a gene; V was cut back by 2 bases and J by 5 bases. The CDR3 is made up of 16 amino acids. CDR3 nucleotide sequence: TGCGCCAGCAGCTTTTCAGCGGGGGGCGGTCGTGAGACCCAGTACTTC. Its protein is CASSFSAGGGRETQYF.

This chain joins TRBV6-6 and TRBJ1-1, with TRBD1 matching over 7 bases. The CDR3 has 17 amino acids. The V and J ends lost 4 bases and 0 bases, in that order; junction bases with no gene match: 11. CDR1 is MNHNY, CDR2 SVGAGI, per germline (reference sequence). The CDR3 loop is CASSFPPQGPMNTEAFF. In DNA form, the CDR3 reads TGTGCCAGCAGTTTTCCCCCACAGGGGCCGATGAACACTGAAGCTTTCTTT.

This clonotype came up many times. The chain is built from TRBV6-5 and TRBJ1-1; D is unclear. Germline CDR1 reads MNHEY; CDR2 reads SVGAGI. The V end was cut by 5 bases, the J end by 14 bases, with 18 bases between. The CDR3 sequence is 12 residues long. CDR3 sequence reads: CASSAPGVSKFF. CDR3 nucleotides: TGTGCCAGCAGTGCCCCAGGCGTTTCCAAGTTCTTT.

This clonotype showed up many times. This chain links TRBV7-9 with TRBJ1-3; D is perhaps TRBD1 (6 bases). CDR1 SEHNR and CDR2 FQNEAQ come from the germline V gene (reference sequence). Trimming removed 1 base from V and 1 base from J, with 8 bases in between. This CDR3 is 15 amino acids long. The CDR3, as DNA: TGTGCCAGCAGCTTAGACAGGGTTTCTGGAAACACCATATATTTT. Protein sequence: CASSLDRVSGNTIYF.

This clonotype was detected a few times. The chain employs TRBV24-1 and TRBJ1-5, with a tentative D call TRBD1 (5 bases). V was trimmed by 8 bases and J by 2 bases, leaving 30 bases between them. The CDR3 spans 20 residues. Germline V gene lookup returns CDR1 KGHDR and CDR2 SFDVKD. As DNA, the CDR3 is TGTGCCACCACTGGAGGAGGGACTAGCGGCACCGGGGTCCGCAATCAGCCCCAGCATTTT. This encodes CATTGGGTSGTGVRNQPQHF.

CDR3 nucleotide sequence: TGTGCCATCAGACAGGGTCTAGGGTCACCCCTCCACTTT. Encoded protein: CAIRQGLGSPLHF. The chain couples TRBV10-3 to TRBJ1-6, with D tentatively TRBD1 (6 bases). The CDR3 covers 13 residues. Germline V gene sequence: CDR1 ENHRY, CDR2 SYGVKD. The V end was cut by 6 bases, the J end by 10 bases, with 13 bases between.

The chain employs TRBV7-3 and TRBJ2-6; D call uncertain. Germline V gene sequence: CDR1 SGHTA, CDR2 FQGTGA. The CDR3 consists of 14 residues. V was shortened by 0 bases and J by 4 bases, with 4 bases between the two germline ends. CDR3: CASSLTPGANVLTF. In nucleotides, the CDR3 is TGTGCCAGCAGCTTAACGCCCGGGGCCAACGTCCTGACTTTC.

This clonotype has a count of ten or more. The chain is built from TRBV20-1 and TRBJ2-7; maybe TRBD2 (6 bases). There are 13 residues in the CDR3. V was trimmed by 5 bases and J by 3 bases, leaving 14 bases between them. Germline CDR1 reads DFQATT; CDR2 reads SNEGSKA (reference sequence). In nucleotides, the CDR3 is TGCAGTGCTCAAAAGGACTACCGCTACGAGCAGTACTTC. Protein product: CSAQKDYRYEQYF.